These 32 T cell receptor beta chains originate from one sample sequenced in a study of tumor and adjacent non-tumor tissue in lung cancer. RNA was extracted from bulk tissue without any cell sorting. The normal lung tissue was taken more than 3 cm from the tumor edge. TCRbeta libraries were built with three rounds of nested PCR, modified from ARM-PCR. Each CDR3 protein is one row after TCRdb ran MiXCR on the multiplex PCR reads. The sample shows 98,000 or so distinct CDR3 sequences, less than 85% of them seen only once. Sequenced sample: distant non-tumor lung tissue. The receptors were gathered from a man aged 55 to 70 with small cell lung cancer.

This clonotype was detected once. The V call is TRBV4-2, the J call TRBJ1-3; D not resolved. CDR1 is LGHNA, CDR2 YNFKEQ, per germline. This CDR3 contains 10 residues. In nucleotides, the CDR3 is TGTGACATCAGCGGAAACACCATATATTTT. Amino acid sequence: CDISGNTIYF.

Regarding this clonotype: A much bigger clone sits one base away, suggesting this may be a read error. Given the absence of the conserved phenylalanine or tryptophan at the CDR3 end, a read error is likely. V gene TRBV9 combines with J gene TRBJ1-3; tentative D call: TRBD1 (5 bases). Trimming stripped 3 bases from V and 9 bases from J, with 16 bases between. This CDR3 contains 14 residues. The germline CDR1 and CDR2 sequences are SGDLS and YYNGEE. The CDR3 region is CASSAGPGGRTIYY. In nucleotides, the CDR3 is TGTGCCAGCAGCGCGGGACCGGGGGGACGCACCATATATTAT.

With respect to this clonotype: This is likely a read error, given that the CDR3 carries no conserved phenylalanine or tryptophan at its end. CDR3 region: CSVAQAGRVDGYTL. The DNA of the CDR3 is TGCAGCGTTGCTCAAGCAGGGCGGGTAGATGGCTACACCCTC. This chain joins TRBV29-1 and TRBJ1-2; TRBD1 is a possible D gene (5 bases). Germline V CDR1 and CDR2: SQVTM, ANQGSEA. The germline V and J ends were trimmed by 4 bases and 6 bases, with 18 bases remaining between them. The CDR3 extends over 14 amino acids.

On this clonotype itself: At one of its ends the junction is not consistent with the germline gene, which may arise from a read error. This sequence joins TRBV11-1 and TRBJ2-2; 8 bases align to TRBD2. Germline values: CDR1 SGHAT, CDR2 FQDESV (reference sequence). This CDR3 region has 18 residues. CDR3: CASSVAISGSYHTGELFF. The CDR3 bases are TGTGCCAGCAGCGTAGCTATCAGCGGGAGTTACCACACCGGGGAGCTGTTTTTT.

Comments on this clonotype: At one end, the junction sequence differs from germline, possibly due to a read error. The chain is built from TRBV20-1 and TRBJ2-1, with TRBD2 matching over 9 bases. The CDR3 spans 13 residues. CDR1 is DFQATT and CDR2 is SNEGSKA in the germline V gene (reference sequence). The CDR3 DNA follows: TGCAGTGCTAAGACTAGCGGACACGGTGAGCAGTTATTC. Translated, it gives CSAKTSGHGEQLF.

Worth noting for this clonotype: The junction differs from germline at one of its ends, possibly a read error. The gene calls are TRBV7-9 and TRBJ2-1; 12 nucleotides line up with TRBD1. Germline values: CDR1 SEHNR, CDR2 FQNEAQ (reference sequence). The CDR3 runs 17 residues. The CDR3 loop is CAGSLTPGQGADNEQFF. The CDR3 DNA reads TGTGCCGGCAGTCTTACTCCGGGACAGGGGGCCGACAATGAGCAGTTCTTC.

Of note for this clonotype: Likely a read error: the CDR3 ends without its conserved phenylalanine or tryptophan. The rearrangement links TRBV4-2 to TRBJ2-2; 7 bases match TRBD2. The CDR3 has 15 residues. CDR1 and CDR2 from the germline V gene are LGHNA and YNFKEQ. The J segment lost 6 bases and the V segment lost 7 bases, leaving 11 bases of the junction unmatched. The CDR3 spells CASKLARDDAGELFS. CDR3 DNA: TGTGCCAGCAAACTAGCGAGAGATGATGCCGGGGAGCTGTTTTCT.

As for this clonotype: One end of the junction varies from germline; a read error may be responsible. This chain joins TRBV7-8 and TRBJ1-6; D is unclear. CDR1 and CDR2 from the germline V gene are SGHVS and FQNEAQ. CDR3 size: 15 residues. CDR3 sequence (DNA): TGTGTCAGCAGCCGATCCGGAACTGGCAGCTCACCCCTCCACTTT. It encodes CVSSRSGTGSSPLHF.

About this clonotype itself: The germline gene is not matched at one end of the junction; a read error may be the cause. The CDR3 loop reads CACSVGQGILNTEAFF. CDR3 DNA: TGCGCCTGCAGTGTCGGACAGGGGATTTTGAACACTGAAGCTTTCTTT. This chain uses TRBV10-2 with TRBJ1-1, with 9 bases fitting TRBD1. This CDR3 spans 16 amino acids. From germline, CDR1 is WSHSY and CDR2 SAAADI.

J is TRBJ2-5 and V is TRBV28; 10 bases match TRBD2. The J call may not be correct, given that the DNA end is closer to TRBJ2-1. The CDR3 loop spans 14 amino acids. CDR1 and CDR2 from the germline V gene are MDHEN and SYDVKM. CDR3 in DNA: TGTGCCAGCAGTTCTAGCGGGAGATTCGGGACCCAGTTCTTC. This translates into CASSSSGRFGTQFF.

The rearrangement links TRBV10-3 to TRBJ2-7; D is unclear. The CDR3 consists of 15 residues. Germline assignment: CDR1 ENHRY and CDR2 SYGVKD. The CDR3 DNA reads as TGTGCCATCAGTGCAACGCTGGCGGAGACGTACGTGCAGTACGTC. Encoded protein: CAISATLAETYVQYV.

This clonotype was seen a single time. The rearrangement links TRBV2 to TRBJ2-7; 8 positions match TRBD1. With 7 bases clipped from V and 2 bases from J, the junction kept 4 bases outside the gene matches. Germline CDR1 is SNHLY and CDR2 is FYNNEI. This CDR3 has 13 residues. CDR3 nucleotides: TGTGCCAGCATTGGACAGGGCCCCTACGAGCAGTACTTC. Amino acids: CASIGQGPYEQYF.

This clonotype was detected ten times or more. This chain links TRBV5-5 with TRBJ2-3, with 8 bases identical to TRBD2. This CDR3 contains 18 residues. V lost 0 bases and J lost 2; bases outside the gene matches: 11. The germline V gene encodes CDR1 SGHKS and CDR2 YYEKEE (reference sequence). CDR3: CASSLGLALDGATDTQYF. CDR3 DNA sequence: TGTGCCAGCAGCTTGGGACTAGCGTTAGACGGGGCCACAGATACGCAGTATTTT.

The J gene is TRBJ2-5, the V gene TRBV6-1; D unclear. CDR1 and CDR2 (germline): MNHNS, SASEGT. With 0 bases removed from V and 2 bases from J, the gap between germline ends came to 13 bases. This CDR3 is 16 amino acids long. CDR3 sequence: CASSEAHAGYQETQYF. The DNA for the CDR3 is TGTGCCAGCAGTGAAGCACACGCCGGGTATCAAGAGACCCAGTACTTC.

Many counts were recorded for this clonotype. The CDR3 reads CSARDGLGSNEQFF. Here the CDR3 DNA reads TGCAGTGCTAGAGATGGACTAGGGAGCAATGAGCAGTTCTTC. V gene TRBV20-1 combines with J gene TRBJ2-1, with 7 bases lining up with TRBD2. Germline V lookup: CDR1 DFQATT, CDR2 SNEGSKA (reference sequence). The CDR3 loop spans 14 amino acids. V lost 0 bases and J lost 6; bases outside the gene matches: 5.

This clonotype appeared many times. At one of its ends the junction is not consistent with the germline gene, which may arise from a read error. The CDR3 region is CAISDPPGGKDERFF. The CDR3 nucleotides read TGTGCCATCAGTGACCCACCAGGCGGGAAAGATGAGCGGTTCTTC. The chain joins TRBV10-3 to TRBJ2-1, with D possibly matching TRBD2 (6 bases). There are 15 residues in the CDR3. CDR1 and CDR2 from the germline V gene are ENHRY and SYGVKD.

A word on this clonotype: Germline is not matched at one junction end, which may reflect a read error. CDR3 nucleotide sequence: TGCAGTGCACCCGGGATAGGGGGCGGCTATGACTACACCTTC. Encoded protein: CSAPGIGGGYDYTF. This sequence joins TRBV20-1 and TRBJ1-2, with TRBD1 identical over 7 bases. The CDR3 is 14 amino acids. The germline CDR1 and CDR2 sequences are DFQATT and SNEGSKA (reference sequence).

A remark on this clonotype: One end of the junction is discordant with germline, which a read error may explain. V and J are TRBV4-2 and TRBJ1-1, with no clear D. The germline V gene encodes CDR1 LGHNA and CDR2 YNFKEQ. The CDR3 totals 14 residues. The DNA for the CDR3 is TGTGCCAGCAGCCAAGACCCGCAGAACTCTGAAGCTTTCTTT. It translates to CASSQDPQNSEAFF.

With respect to this clonotype: This likely comes from a read error, as the CDR3 has no conserved phenylalanine or tryptophan at its end. CDR3: CASSQVRTDSYGQYL. CDR3 DNA sequence: TGTGCCAGCAGCCAAGTTCGGACGGATTCCTACGGGCAGTACCTC. The rearrangement links TRBV4-2 to TRBJ2-7; D is unresolved. In germline, CDR1 is LGHNA, CDR2 YNFKEQ. This CDR3 contains 15 residues.

J is TRBJ2-5 and V is TRBV29-1, with unresolved D. CDR1 is SQVTM and CDR2 is ANQGSEA in the germline V gene. With 6 bases removed from V and 5 bases from J, the gap between germline ends came to 16 bases. CDR3 length equals 13 residues. CDR3 sequence reads: CSVLDQMHETQYF. The CDR3 region has the DNA TGCAGCGTGTTGGACCAAATGCATGAGACCCAGTACTTC.

As for this clonotype: A clone one base away is much larger, so this may be a read error. This chain links TRBV6-4 with TRBJ2-1; 7 bases agree with TRBD2. V trimming: 3 bases; J trimming: 7 bases; junction bases outside the gene matches: 9. The CDR3 is 15 amino acids. Germline V gene lookup returns CDR1 MRHNA and CDR2 SNTAGT. The DNA of the CDR3 is TGTGCCAGCAGTGAATCTAGCGGCACAGCGAATGAGCAGTTCTTC. It yields the protein CASSESSGTANEQFF.

Remarks on this clonotype: At one end, the junction sequence differs from germline, possibly due to a read error. This rearrangement joins TRBV6-1 to TRBJ2-7; 7 bases align to TRBD1. The length of the CDR3 is 15 residues. CDR1 and CDR2 from the germline V gene are MNHNS and SASEGT. The CDR3 reads CASSTGAPSSYEQYF. Written as DNA, the CDR3 is TGTGCTAGCAGTACAGGGGCCCCGAGCTCCTACGAGCAGTACTTC.

V usage is TRBV6-5 and J usage is TRBJ2-1; 8 bases are a match to TRBD2. V dropped 5 bases and J dropped 7; count of bases not matched to a gene: 19. The germline V gene encodes CDR1 MNHEY and CDR2 SVGAGI. CDR3 length: 18 amino acids. This chain's CDR3 is CASSELTSGTRRHNEQFF. CDR3 coding DNA: TGTGCCAGCAGTGAACTAACTTCCGGGACTAGAAGGCATAATGAGCAGTTCTTC.

Concerning this clonotype itself: At one of its ends the junction is not consistent with the germline gene, which may arise from a read error. The chain employs TRBV29-1 and TRBJ2-1, with D possibly being TRBD2 (6 bases). The CDR3 has 13 residues. Germline V gives CDR1 SQVTM, CDR2 ANQGSEA. This CDR3 reads CSLEGPAGNGQFF. CDR3 nucleotides: TGCAGCCTCGAGGGACCAGCGGGCAATGGGCAGTTCTTC.

In this sample, this clonotype turned up a few times. The CDR3 does not close with the conserved phenylalanine or tryptophan, likely indicating a read error. The rearrangement joins TRBV28 to TRBJ2-1; D not certain. Germline values: CDR1 MDHEN, CDR2 SYDVKM. V gave up 7 bases and J gave up 2 bases, with 12 bases separating them. The CDR3 loop spans 14 amino acids. CDR3 in amino acids: CASTRTATYNEQFL. CDR3 in DNA: TGTGCCAGCACCCGGACGGCGACCTACAATGAGCAGTTCTTA.

Remarks on this clonotype: Since a much larger clone is just one base distant, this may be a read error. V is TRBV7-9 and J is TRBJ2-1, with 9 positions matching TRBD2. CDR3 length: 16 residues. J gave up 10 bases and V 5 bases, and 15 bases lay outside the gene matches. Germline V gene lookup returns CDR1 SEHNR and CDR2 FQNEAQ (reference sequence). The CDR3 DNA reads as TGTGCCAGCAGCCCGAGTGTTGCGGGAGGGCCCCCCGAGCAGTTCTTC. It specifies CASSPSVAGGPPEQFF.

This clonotype was recorded a few times. One end of the junction fails to match germline, which may point to a read error. The chain uses TRBV5-1 and TRBJ2-2; D gene unclear. CDR1 is SGHRS and CDR2 is YFSETQ in the germline V gene. This CDR3 is built from 13 residues. The CDR3 here is CVSTSKHTGELFF. CDR3 in DNA: TGCGTCAGCACCTCGAAGCACACCGGGGAGCTGTTTTTT.

A word on this clonotype: One end of the junction does not line up with germline, which may come from a read error. J is TRBJ1-2 and V is TRBV29-1; D is possibly TRBD1 (5 bases). The germline gives CDR1 SQVTM, CDR2 ANQGSEA. The CDR3 consists of 13 residues. The chain's CDR3 is CSAEDGRGLGYTF. As DNA, the CDR3 is TGCAGCGCTGAAGATGGTCGGGGCCTTGGCTACACCTTC.

As regards this clonotype: This is likely a read error, given that the CDR3 carries no conserved phenylalanine or tryptophan at its end. V and J are TRBV11-2 and TRBJ2-1; D gene unclear. CDR1 is SGHAT, CDR2 FQNNGV, per germline. CDR3 length equals 16 residues. In nucleotides, the CDR3 is TGTGTCAGCAGCTTAGACGGGCGGCTCTCCTACAATGAACAGTTCTTA. Protein product: CVSSLDGRLSYNEQFL.

The V and J genes are TRBV4-1 and TRBJ2-2; no definite D call. The CDR3 sequence is 15 residues long. Germline V lookup: CDR1 MGHRA, CDR2 YSYEKL. Trimming removed 2 bases from V and 6 bases from J, with 13 bases in between. The CDR3 is CASSQFVANAGELFF. CDR3 DNA: TGCGCCAGCAGCCAATTCGTAGCCAACGCCGGGGAGCTGTTTTTT.

CDR3 DNA: TGTTCCGGCAGTACCGGTCCTAACGATGAGCAGTTCTTC. As protein: CSGSTGPNDEQFF. V is TRBV6-2 or TRBV6-3 and J is TRBJ2-1; no clear D. This CDR3 has 13 residues. Germline V gives CDR1 MNHEY, CDR2 SVGEGT.

About this clonotype: The germline gene is not matched at one end of the junction; a read error may be the cause. As DNA, the CDR3 is TGTGCCAGCAGCTTGGGACTTGGGGAGACACAGTACTTC. Amino acid sequence: CASSLGLGETQYF. The chain is built from TRBV11-2 and TRBJ2-5, with a weak D call TRBD2 (6 bases). The germline gives CDR1 SGHAT, CDR2 FQNNGV. The CDR3 sequence is 13 residues long.